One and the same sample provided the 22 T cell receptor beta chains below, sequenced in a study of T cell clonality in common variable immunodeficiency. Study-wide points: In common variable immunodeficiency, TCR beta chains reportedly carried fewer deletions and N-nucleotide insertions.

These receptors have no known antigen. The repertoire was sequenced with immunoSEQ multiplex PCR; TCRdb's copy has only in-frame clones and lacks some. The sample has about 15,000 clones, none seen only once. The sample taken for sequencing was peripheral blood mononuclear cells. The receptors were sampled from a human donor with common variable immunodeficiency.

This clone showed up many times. The DNA read from the CDR3 is TGCGCCACGGGGACAGATTCCTACAATGAG. Its protein is CATGTDSYNE. The whole CDR3 protein is CATGTDSYNEQFF. This sequence joins TRBV5-1 and TRBJ2-1; 7 bases line up with TRBD1. With the read ending 3 residues before the CDR3 end, the germline J gene is used to fill in that end. Germline lookup yields CDR1 SGHRS and CDR2 YFSETQ. This CDR3 comprises 13 residues. V shed 9 bases and J 1 base; nucleotides not matched to a gene: 4.

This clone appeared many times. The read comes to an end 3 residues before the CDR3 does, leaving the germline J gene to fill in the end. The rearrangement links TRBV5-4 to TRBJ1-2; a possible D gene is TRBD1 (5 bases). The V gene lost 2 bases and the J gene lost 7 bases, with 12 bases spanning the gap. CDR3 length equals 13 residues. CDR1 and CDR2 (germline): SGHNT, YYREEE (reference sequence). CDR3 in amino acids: CASSFWRGGGYTF. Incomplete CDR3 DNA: TGTGCCAGCAGCTTTTGGCGGGGCGGTGGC.

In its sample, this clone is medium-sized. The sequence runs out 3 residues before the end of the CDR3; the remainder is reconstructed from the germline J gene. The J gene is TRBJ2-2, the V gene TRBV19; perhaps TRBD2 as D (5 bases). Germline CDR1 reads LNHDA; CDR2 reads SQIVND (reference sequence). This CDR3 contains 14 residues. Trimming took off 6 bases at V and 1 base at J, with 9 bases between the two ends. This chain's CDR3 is CASSKRGNTGELFF. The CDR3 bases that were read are TGTGCCAGTAGCAAACGGGGGAACACCGGGGAG.

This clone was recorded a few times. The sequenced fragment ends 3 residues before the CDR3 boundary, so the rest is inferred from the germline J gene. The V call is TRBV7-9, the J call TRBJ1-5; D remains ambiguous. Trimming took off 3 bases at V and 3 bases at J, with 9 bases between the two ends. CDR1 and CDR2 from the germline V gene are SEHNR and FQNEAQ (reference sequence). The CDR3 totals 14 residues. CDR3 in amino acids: CASSFGQDNQPQHF. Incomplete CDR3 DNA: TGTGCCAGCAGCTTCGGCCAGGACAATCAGCCC.

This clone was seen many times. The covered CDR3 bases are TGTGCCAGCTCGAGGACTAGCGGGAGCTCCTACGAG. It is translated as CASSRTSGSSYE. The complete CDR3 reads CASSRTSGSSYEQYF. This rearrangement joins TRBV18 to TRBJ2-7, with TRBD2 matching 13 bases. The read ends 3 residues early relative to the CDR3; the germline J gene fills the gap. CDR1 is KGHSH and CDR2 is LQKENI in the germline V gene. CDR3 length: 15 amino acids. After removal of 6 bases from V and 0 bases from J, the junction contained 2 bases not matched to a gene.

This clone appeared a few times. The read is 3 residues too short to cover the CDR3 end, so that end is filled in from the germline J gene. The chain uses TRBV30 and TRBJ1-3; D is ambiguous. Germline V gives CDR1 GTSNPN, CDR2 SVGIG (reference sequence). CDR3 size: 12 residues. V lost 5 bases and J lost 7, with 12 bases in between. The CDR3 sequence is CAWAPLRNTIYF. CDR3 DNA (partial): TGTGCCTGGGCCCCCTTGCGGAACACC. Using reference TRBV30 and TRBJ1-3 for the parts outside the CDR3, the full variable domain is SQTIHQWPATLVQPVGSPLSLECTVEGTSNPNLYWYRQAAGRGLQLLFYSVGIGQISSEVPQNLSASRPQDRQFILSSKKLLLSDSGFYLCAWAPLRNTIYFGEGSWLTVV.

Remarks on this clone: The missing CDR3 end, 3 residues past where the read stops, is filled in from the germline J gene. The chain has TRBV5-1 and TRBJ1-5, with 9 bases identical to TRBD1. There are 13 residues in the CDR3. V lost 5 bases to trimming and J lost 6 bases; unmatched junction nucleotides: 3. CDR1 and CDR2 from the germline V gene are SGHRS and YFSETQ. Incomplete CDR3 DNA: TGCGCCAGCAGAACAGGGGGCCCTCAGCCC. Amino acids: CASRTGGPQP. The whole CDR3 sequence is CASRTGGPQPQHF.

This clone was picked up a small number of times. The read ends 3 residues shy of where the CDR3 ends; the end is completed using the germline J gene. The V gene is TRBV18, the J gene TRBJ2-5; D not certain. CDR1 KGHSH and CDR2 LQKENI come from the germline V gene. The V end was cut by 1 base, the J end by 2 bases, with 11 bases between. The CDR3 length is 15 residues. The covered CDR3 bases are TGTGCCAGCTCACCACTCGCTAGATTTCAAGAGACC. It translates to CASSPLARFQET. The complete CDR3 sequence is CASSPLARFQETQYF.

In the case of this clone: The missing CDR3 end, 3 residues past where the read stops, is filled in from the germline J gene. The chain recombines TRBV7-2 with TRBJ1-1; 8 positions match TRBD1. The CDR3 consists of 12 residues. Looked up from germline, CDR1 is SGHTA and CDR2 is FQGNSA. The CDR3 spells CASSVVQGAAFF. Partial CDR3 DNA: TGTGCCAGCAGCGTAGTGCAGGGGGCA.

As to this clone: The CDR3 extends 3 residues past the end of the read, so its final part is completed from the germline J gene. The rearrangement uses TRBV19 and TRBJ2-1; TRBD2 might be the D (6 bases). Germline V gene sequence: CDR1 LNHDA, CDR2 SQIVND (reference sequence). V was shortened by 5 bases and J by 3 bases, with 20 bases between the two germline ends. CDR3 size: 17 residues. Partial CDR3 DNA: TGTGCCAGTAGTGGGGGTCCCGGGACTTCCTTCTACAATGAG. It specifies CASSGGPGTSFYNE. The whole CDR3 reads CASSGGPGTSFYNEQFF.

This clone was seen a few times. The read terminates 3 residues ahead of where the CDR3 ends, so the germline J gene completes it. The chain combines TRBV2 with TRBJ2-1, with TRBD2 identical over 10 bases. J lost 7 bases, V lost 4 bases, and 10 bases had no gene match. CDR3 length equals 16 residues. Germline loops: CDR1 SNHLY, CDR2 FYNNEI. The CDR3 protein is CASSGPAGGPGNEQFF. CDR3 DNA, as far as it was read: TGTGCCAGCAGTGGGCCAGCGGGGGGGCCGGGGAATGAG.

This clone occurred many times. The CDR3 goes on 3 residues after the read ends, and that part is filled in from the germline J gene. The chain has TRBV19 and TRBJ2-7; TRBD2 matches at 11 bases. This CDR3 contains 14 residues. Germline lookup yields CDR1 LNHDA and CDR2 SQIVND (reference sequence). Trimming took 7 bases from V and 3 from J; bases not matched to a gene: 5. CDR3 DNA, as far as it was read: TGTGCCAGTAACTCGGGACTAGCGGACTACGAG. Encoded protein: CASNSGLADYE. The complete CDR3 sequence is CASNSGLADYEQYF.

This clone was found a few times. The chain's CDR3 is CASRLGQGVDTQYF. The part of the CDR3 DNA that was read is TGTGCCAGTAGACTGGGACAGGGTGTAGATACG. The genes are TRBV19 and TRBJ2-3; 9 nucleotides align to TRBD1. From the germline J gene comes the end of the CDR3, since the read stops 3 residues before it. Trimming cost V 6 bases and J 5 bases; bases outside gene matches: 6. The CDR3 has 14 residues. The germline V gene has CDR1 LNHDA and CDR2 SQIVND (reference sequence).

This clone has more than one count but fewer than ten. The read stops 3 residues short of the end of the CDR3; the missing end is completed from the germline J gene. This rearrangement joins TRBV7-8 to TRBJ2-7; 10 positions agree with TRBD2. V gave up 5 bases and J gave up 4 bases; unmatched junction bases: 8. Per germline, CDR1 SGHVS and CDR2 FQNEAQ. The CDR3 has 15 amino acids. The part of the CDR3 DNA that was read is TGTGCCAGCAGCCAGTCCACTAGCGGGGTATACGAG. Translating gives CASSQSTSGVYE. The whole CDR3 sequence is CASSQSTSGVYEQYF.

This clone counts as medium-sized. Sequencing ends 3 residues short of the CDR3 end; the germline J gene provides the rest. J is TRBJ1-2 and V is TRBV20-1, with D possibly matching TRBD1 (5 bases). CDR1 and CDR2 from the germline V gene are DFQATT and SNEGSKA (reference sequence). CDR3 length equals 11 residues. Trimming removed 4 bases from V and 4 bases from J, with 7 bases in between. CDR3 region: CSAMGGYGYTF. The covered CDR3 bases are TGCAGTGCTATGGGGGGCTATGGC.

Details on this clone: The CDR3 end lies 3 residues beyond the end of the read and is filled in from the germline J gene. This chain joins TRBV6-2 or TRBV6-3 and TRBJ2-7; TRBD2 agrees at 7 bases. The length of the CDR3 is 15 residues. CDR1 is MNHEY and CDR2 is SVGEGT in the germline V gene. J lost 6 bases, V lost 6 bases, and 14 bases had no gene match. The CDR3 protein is CASSPPRRGEGEQYF. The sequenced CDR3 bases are TGTGCCAGCAGCCCCCCCCGCCGAGGGGAGGGCGAG.

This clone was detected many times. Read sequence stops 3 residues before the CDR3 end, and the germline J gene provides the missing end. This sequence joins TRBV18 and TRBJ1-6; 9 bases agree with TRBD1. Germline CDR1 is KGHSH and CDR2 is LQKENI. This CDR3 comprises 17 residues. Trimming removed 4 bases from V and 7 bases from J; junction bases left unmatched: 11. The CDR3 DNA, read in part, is TGTGCCAGCTCACGCGTCCCGGGACAGGGACAGAATTCACCC. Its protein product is CASSRVPGQGQNSP. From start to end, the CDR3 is CASSRVPGQGQNSPLHF.

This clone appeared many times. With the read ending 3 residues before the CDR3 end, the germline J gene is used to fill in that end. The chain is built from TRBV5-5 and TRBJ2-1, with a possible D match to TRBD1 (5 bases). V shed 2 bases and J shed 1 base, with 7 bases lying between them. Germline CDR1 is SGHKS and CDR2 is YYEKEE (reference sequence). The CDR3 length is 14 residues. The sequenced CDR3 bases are TGTGCCAGCAGCTTTCAGGGTTCCTACAATGAG. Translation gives CASSFQGSYNE. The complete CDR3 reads CASSFQGSYNEQFF.

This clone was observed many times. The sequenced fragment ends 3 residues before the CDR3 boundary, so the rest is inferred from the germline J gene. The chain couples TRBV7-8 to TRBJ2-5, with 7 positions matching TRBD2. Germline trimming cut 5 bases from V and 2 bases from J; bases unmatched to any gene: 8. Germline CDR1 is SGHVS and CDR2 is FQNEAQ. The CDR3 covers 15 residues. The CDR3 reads CASSRPGGGQETQYF. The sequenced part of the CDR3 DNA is TGTGCCAGCAGCCGGCCTGGGGGGGGACAAGAGACC.

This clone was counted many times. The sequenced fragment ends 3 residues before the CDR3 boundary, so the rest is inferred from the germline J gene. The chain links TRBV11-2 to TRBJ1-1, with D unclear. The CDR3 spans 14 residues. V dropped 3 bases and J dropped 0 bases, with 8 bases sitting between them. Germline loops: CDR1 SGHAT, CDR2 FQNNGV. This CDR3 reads CASSLGRVNTEAFF. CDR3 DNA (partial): TGTGCCAGCAGCTTGGGCCGAGTGAACACTGAA.

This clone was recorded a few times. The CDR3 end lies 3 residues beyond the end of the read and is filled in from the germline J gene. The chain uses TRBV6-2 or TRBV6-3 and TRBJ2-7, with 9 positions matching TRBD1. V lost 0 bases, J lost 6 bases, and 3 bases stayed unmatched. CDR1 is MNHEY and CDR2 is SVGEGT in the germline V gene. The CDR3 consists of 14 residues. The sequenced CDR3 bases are TGTGCCAGCAGTTACTCGAGACAGGGGGGCGAG. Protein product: CASSYSRQGGE. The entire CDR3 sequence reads CASSYSRQGGEQYF.

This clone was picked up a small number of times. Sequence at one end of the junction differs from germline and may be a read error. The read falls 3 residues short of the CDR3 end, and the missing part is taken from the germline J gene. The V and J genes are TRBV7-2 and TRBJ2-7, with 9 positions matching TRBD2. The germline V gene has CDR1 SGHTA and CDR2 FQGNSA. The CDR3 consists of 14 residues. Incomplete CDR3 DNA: TGTGTCAGCAGCCATAGGACTAGCGACCACGAG. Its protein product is CVSSHRTSDHE. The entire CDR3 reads CVSSHRTSDHEQYF.